This TCR beta chain is drawn from a study of T-cell reconstitution after alpha-beta-depleted transplantation in children. During its preparation, the TCRbeta library received unique molecular identifiers. TCRdb reprocessed the PCR reads via MiXCR and lists one record per CDR3 protein. The top ten clones hold under 6% of a sample with fewer than 1 million distinct CDR3 sequences, around 15% of them seen once. V lost 7 bases to trimming and J lost 3 bases; unmatched junction nucleotides: 8. Germline CDR1 reads SNHLY; CDR2 reads FYNNEI. This CDR3 is built from 14 residues. The TCR sequence derives from a male patient younger than 18 who had a stem cell transplant for acute lymphoblastic leukemia, so the T cells may come from the graft donor. The V and J genes are TRBV2 and TRBJ2-7; TRBD1 aligns across 8 bases. This specimen was PBMCs, mostly from graft donor cells, taken 360 days after TCRalphabeta/CD19-depleted stem cell transplant. The CDR3 loop reads CASKEDRAVYEQYF. CDR3 in DNA: TGTGCCAGCAAAGAGGACAGGGCCGTCTACGAGCAGTACTTC.